The rows below give T cell receptor beta chains drawn from one sample of a study of cytomegalovirus exposure and HLA in healthy donors. TCRdb's copy holds only in-frame clones and misses some; the assay was immunoSEQ multiplex PCR. The sample has 110,000 or so clones, 85% seen once. The sequencing input was PBMCs. These receptors originate from a woman between 25 and 40 years old in good health and CMV-seronegative. Each CDR3 is given with its conserved first and last residue. A D gene is named only where the DNA matches it firmly. Size is stated for part of the rows, as once, few or many counts, or as a class when the clone is expanded.

d_gene: -; j_gene: TRBJ2-1; abundance: -; v_gene: TRBV5-5; CDR3nt: TGTGCCAGCAGCCCCCCCAGGTCGAATGAGCAGTTCTTC; CDR3aa: CASSPPRSNEQFF
d_gene: -; j_gene: TRBJ2-7; abundance: -; v_gene: TRBV25-1; CDR3nt: TGTGCCAGCAGTGACGAGTACTCCTACGAGCAGTACTTC; CDR3aa: CASSDEYSYEQYF
d_gene: -; j_gene: TRBJ1-4; abundance: once; v_gene: TRBV25-1; CDR3nt: TGTGCCAGCAGTGAATTGGGGGGGCATGATGAAAAACTGTTTTTT; CDR3aa: CASSELGGHDEKLFF
d_gene: TRBD1; j_gene: TRBJ1-5; abundance: -; v_gene: TRBV7-8; CDR3nt: TGTGCCAGCAGCCCAGGGACAGGGCCACAGCCCCAGCATTTT; CDR3aa: CASSPGTGPQPQHF
d_gene: TRBD1; j_gene: TRBJ1-1; abundance: -; v_gene: TRBV6-5; CDR3nt: TGTGCCAGCAGTTACGGGGGGACAGGGATATTGGCTGAAGCTTTCTTT; CDR3aa: CASSYGGTGILAEAFF
d_gene: -; j_gene: TRBJ1-4; abundance: -; v_gene: TRBV5-6; CDR3nt: TGTGCCAGCAGCTTGCAGGCTATAGAAGAAAAACTGTTTTTT; CDR3aa: CASSLQAIEEKLFF
d_gene: -; j_gene: TRBJ1-4; abundance: once; v_gene: TRBV10-1; CDR3nt: TGCGCCAGCAGTGCGGGGGGGAAACTGTTTTTT; CDR3aa: CASSAGGKLFF
d_gene: TRBD1; j_gene: TRBJ1-2; abundance: -; v_gene: TRBV6-5; CDR3nt: TGTGCCAGCAGTTACCGGGACAGGAACTATGGCTACACCTTC; CDR3aa: CASSYRDRNYGYTF
d_gene: TRBD2; j_gene: TRBJ2-1; abundance: -; v_gene: TRBV5-4; CDR3nt: TGTGCCAGCAGCTTGGCGGTCGGGGGGGGCTACAATGAGCAGTTCTTC; CDR3aa: CASSLAVGGGYNEQFF
d_gene: -; j_gene: TRBJ2-3; abundance: -; v_gene: TRBV5-6; CDR3nt: TGTGCCAGCAGTCACGACGGGTCCGGATCGCTTACGCAGTATTTT; CDR3aa: CASSHDGSGSLTQYF
d_gene: TRBD2; j_gene: TRBJ2-3; abundance: -; v_gene: TRBV6-1; CDR3nt: TGTGCCAGCAGTGATCCTAGCGGGGGGGGATCAGATACGCAGTATTTT; CDR3aa: CASSDPSGGGSDTQYF
d_gene: TRBD1; j_gene: TRBJ1-2; abundance: -; v_gene: TRBV11-2; CDR3nt: TGTGCCAGCAGCTTACGATACAGGGGCTATGGCTACACCTTC; CDR3aa: CASSLRYRGYGYTF
d_gene: -; j_gene: TRBJ1-5; abundance: few; v_gene: TRBV15; CDR3nt: TGTGCCACCAGCATAGGGGGATATAGCAATCAGCCCCAGCATTTT; CDR3aa: CATSIGGYSNQPQHF
d_gene: TRBD1; j_gene: TRBJ2-7; abundance: -; v_gene: TRBV5-1; CDR3nt: TGCGCCAGCAGCTTAAGACAGGGGGCGTACGAGCAGTACTTC; CDR3aa: CASSLRQGAYEQYF
d_gene: -; j_gene: TRBJ1-1; abundance: -; v_gene: TRBV19; CDR3nt: TGTGCCAGTATGGCAGGGTCGGAGGGGAACACTGAAGCTTTCTTT; CDR3aa: CASMAGSEGNTEAFF
d_gene: TRBD1; j_gene: TRBJ1-1; abundance: -; v_gene: TRBV5-4; CDR3nt: TGTGCCACCGAACAGGGGTTAAACACTGAAGCTTTCTTT; CDR3aa: CATEQGLNTEAFF
d_gene: -; j_gene: TRBJ1-3; abundance: -; v_gene: TRBV7-2; CDR3nt: TGTGCCAGCAGCTTGGGTAGCGACTCTGGAAACACCATATATTTT; CDR3aa: CASSLGSDSGNTIYF
d_gene: -; j_gene: TRBJ1-1; abundance: -; v_gene: TRBV29-1; CDR3nt: TGCAGCGTTGATCAGGTCTTGAACACTGAAGCTTTCTTT; CDR3aa: CSVDQVLNTEAFF
d_gene: -; j_gene: TRBJ1-4; abundance: -; v_gene: TRBV28; CDR3nt: TGTGCCAGCAGTCCCCCGGGGAGGGGAGGTGAAAAACTGTTTTTT; CDR3aa: CASSPPGRGGEKLFF
d_gene: -; j_gene: TRBJ2-5; abundance: -; v_gene: TRBV5-1; CDR3nt: TGCGCCAGCAGCTTGGTCAGGGCCTCCCAAGAGACCCAGTACTTC; CDR3aa: CASSLVRASQETQYF
d_gene: TRBD2; j_gene: TRBJ2-1; abundance: once; v_gene: TRBV6-5; CDR3nt: TGTGCCAGCAGTTACGGTGCTAGCGGGGCCTACAATGAGCAGTTCTTC; CDR3aa: CASSYGASGAYNEQFF
d_gene: -; j_gene: TRBJ2-3; abundance: -; v_gene: TRBV9; CDR3nt: TGTGCCAGCAGCGTCGTACTAACAGATACGCAGTATTTT; CDR3aa: CASSVVLTDTQYF
d_gene: -; j_gene: TRBJ2-3; abundance: -; v_gene: TRBV7-2; CDR3nt: TGTGCCAGCAGCTTAGGAACGGGGGCGCAGTATTTT; CDR3aa: CASSLGTGAQYF
d_gene: -; j_gene: TRBJ1-1; abundance: -; v_gene: TRBV7-8; CDR3nt: TGTGCCAGCAGCTCCCGTGGGGGTTTGAGACTAGTGAACACTGAAGCTTTCTTT; CDR3aa: CASSSRGGLRLVNTEAFF
d_gene: TRBD2; j_gene: TRBJ2-7; abundance: -; v_gene: TRBV7-2; CDR3nt: TGTGCCAGCAGCTTAGGCCTCGCGGGGGCCTACGAGCAGTACTTC; CDR3aa: CASSLGLAGAYEQYF
d_gene: TRBD2; j_gene: TRBJ2-3; abundance: once; v_gene: TRBV5-5; CDR3nt: TGTGCCAGCAGCTTACGCGGGGGGGCAACAGATACGCAGTATTTT; CDR3aa: CASSLRGGATDTQYF
d_gene: -; j_gene: TRBJ2-7; abundance: -; v_gene: TRBV20-1; CDR3nt: TGCAGTGCTAGGGACTTCTACGAGCAGTACTTC; CDR3aa: CSARDFYEQYF
d_gene: -; j_gene: TRBJ2-2; abundance: -; v_gene: TRBV25-1; CDR3nt: TGTGCCAGCAGTGAAGTTGGGGGGGCTGCGGAGCTGTTTTTT; CDR3aa: CASSEVGGAAELFF
d_gene: -; j_gene: TRBJ1-2; abundance: -; v_gene: TRBV30; CDR3nt: TGTGCCTGGAGTGAGATCGGACTTAGCTATGGCTACACCTTC; CDR3aa: CAWSEIGLSYGYTF
d_gene: TRBD1; j_gene: TRBJ1-2; abundance: -; v_gene: TRBV25-1; CDR3nt: TGTGCCAGCAGTGAGTCTAAGGGGGCTGATGGCTACACCTTC; CDR3aa: CASSESKGADGYTF
d_gene: TRBD2; j_gene: TRBJ2-7; abundance: -; v_gene: TRBV5-1; CDR3nt: TGCGCCAGCAGCCCTGGCCCCGTACCGACTAGCGGGGGGGCCGACGAGCAGTACTTC; CDR3aa: CASSPGPVPTSGGADEQYF
d_gene: -; j_gene: TRBJ2-6; abundance: -; v_gene: TRBV10-2; CDR3nt: TGCGCCAGCAGTGAGTCTGCGGCTGGGGCCAACGTCCTGACTTTC; CDR3aa: CASSESAAGANVLTF
d_gene: -; j_gene: TRBJ2-7; abundance: -; v_gene: TRBV28; CDR3nt: TGTGCCAGCAGCTCCGTATCCTACGAGCAGTACTTC; CDR3aa: CASSSVSYEQYF
d_gene: -; j_gene: TRBJ2-3; abundance: -; v_gene: TRBV7-2; CDR3nt: TGTGCCAGCAGCTTAGTGGCTAGCAACTCAGATACGCAGTATTTT; CDR3aa: CASSLVASNSDTQYF
d_gene: TRBD1; j_gene: TRBJ1-1; abundance: -; v_gene: TRBV5-1; CDR3nt: TGCGCCAGCAGGGGACAGGCCAACATGAACACTGAAGCTTTCTTT; CDR3aa: CASRGQANMNTEAFF
d_gene: -; j_gene: TRBJ1-5; abundance: few; v_gene: TRBV5-4; CDR3nt: TGTGCCAGCAGCTTGAGATCTCGGGATTGGTCCCAGCATTTT; CDR3aa: CASSLRSRDWSQHF
d_gene: -; j_gene: TRBJ1-2; abundance: -; v_gene: TRBV6-5; CDR3nt: TGTGCCAGCAGTGTCGAAGGGGATGGCTACACCTTC; CDR3aa: CASSVEGDGYTF
d_gene: TRBD1; j_gene: TRBJ1-2; abundance: -; v_gene: TRBV5-1; CDR3nt: TGCGCCAGCACTCCGGAGGGACAGGGGGTCTATGGCTACACCTTC; CDR3aa: CASTPEGQGVYGYTF
d_gene: -; j_gene: TRBJ2-7; abundance: -; v_gene: TRBV19; CDR3nt: TGTGCCAGTAGTACGGGACTTTCTGTCTACGAGCAGTACTTC; CDR3aa: CASSTGLSVYEQYF
d_gene: TRBD1; j_gene: TRBJ2-7; abundance: -; v_gene: TRBV11-3; CDR3nt: TGTGCCAGCAGCCCGGGACAGTACGAGCAGTACTTC; CDR3aa: CASSPGQYEQYF
d_gene: -; j_gene: TRBJ1-3; abundance: -; v_gene: TRBV7-2; CDR3nt: TGTGCCAGCAGCGTCCAGGGTACCGGAAACACCATATATTTT; CDR3aa: CASSVQGTGNTIYF
d_gene: -; j_gene: TRBJ2-2; abundance: -; v_gene: TRBV2; CDR3nt: TGTGCCAGCAGTGGGCAGGGAGGACTTAAGGACACCGGGGAGCTGTTTTTT; CDR3aa: CASSGQGGLKDTGELFF
d_gene: -; j_gene: TRBJ2-7; abundance: -; v_gene: TRBV11-2; CDR3nt: TGTGCCAGCAGCTGGACTGGGAGGAGAGAGCAGTACTTC; CDR3aa: CASSWTGRREQYF
d_gene: -; j_gene: TRBJ2-7; abundance: -; v_gene: TRBV4-3; CDR3nt: TGCGCCAGCAGCCAAGTGGCGGGGGACATCTACGAGCAGTACTTC; CDR3aa: CASSQVAGDIYEQYF
d_gene: -; j_gene: TRBJ1-5; abundance: -; v_gene: TRBV30; CDR3nt: TGTGCCTGGAGTGAACCTGACAGAAGAGTTCAGCCCCAGCATTTT; CDR3aa: CAWSEPDRRVQPQHF
d_gene: TRBD2; j_gene: TRBJ2-7; abundance: -; v_gene: TRBV6-6; CDR3nt: TGTGCCAGCAGTTACGACGGGGGGGCGAAGGAGCAGTACTTC; CDR3aa: CASSYDGGAKEQYF
d_gene: TRBD2; j_gene: TRBJ2-7; abundance: -; v_gene: TRBV7-2; CDR3nt: TGTGCCAGCAGGCGAACTAGCGGGGGGACATACGAGCAGTACTTC; CDR3aa: CASRRTSGGTYEQYF
d_gene: TRBD2; j_gene: TRBJ2-2; abundance: few; v_gene: TRBV7-2; CDR3nt: TGTGCCAGCAGCTCTAGCGGGGGGGCCGGGGAGCTGTTTTTT; CDR3aa: CASSSSGGAGELFF
d_gene: TRBD1; j_gene: TRBJ1-1; abundance: -; v_gene: TRBV4-2; CDR3nt: TGTGCCAGCAGCCCCTTGGACAGGGACACTGAAGCTTTCTTT; CDR3aa: CASSPLDRDTEAFF
d_gene: TRBD1; j_gene: TRBJ1-1; abundance: -; v_gene: TRBV11-1; CDR3nt: TGTGCCAGCAGCTTAAGGGACAGGAGGTTCACTGAAGCTTTCTTT; CDR3aa: CASSLRDRRFTEAFF
d_gene: TRBD1; j_gene: TRBJ2-7; abundance: -; v_gene: TRBV5-4; CDR3nt: TGTGCCAGCAGCATCGGGACAGGGGAACAGTACTTC; CDR3aa: CASSIGTGEQYF
d_gene: -; j_gene: TRBJ2-3; abundance: -; v_gene: TRBV7-9; CDR3nt: TGTGCCAGCAGCTTAGGGCGGGGCATGGGCACAGATACGCAGTATTTT; CDR3aa: CASSLGRGMGTDTQYF
d_gene: -; j_gene: TRBJ1-1; abundance: -; v_gene: TRBV27; CDR3nt: TGTGCCAGCTCAACGGGGGGGCTGTACACTGAAGCTTTCTTT; CDR3aa: CASSTGGLYTEAFF